This TCR beta chain was sequenced for a study of blood T cell repertoires in COVID-19. Study-level information: T cells, B-cell-depleted T cells, or PBMCs supplied cDNA or gDNA.

This clone has just a few counts. Per the study methods: Counts of nucleated cells, estimated from reference gene primer amplification, were obtained. Method: immunoSEQ multiplex PCR; TCRdb's copy keeps in-frame clones and lacks some. The V and J calls and the clone size are those of that table, but D and trimming were determined from the DNA. Among hundreds of thousands of clones, about four fifths were seen once, and the ten largest hold roughly 2.5%. The germline CDR1 and CDR2 sequences are LNHDA and SQIVND (reference sequence). V lost 4 bases, J lost 1 base, and 10 bases lay in between. The CDR3 is 14 residues long.

The sequencing sample was made of peripheral blood. The chain links TRBV19 to TRBJ1-1; TRBD1 might be the D (5 bases). The receptor was derived from a woman in her forties with active or convalescent COVID-19. CDR3 sequence reads: CASSRDSSNTEAFF. CDR3 coding DNA: TGTGCCAGTAGTAGAGACAGTTCGAACACTGAAGCTTTCTTT.